The 15 T cell receptor beta chains reported below all come from one sample, sequenced in a study of regulatory T cells in long-lasting Graves disease. Time point indicated: newly diagnosed GD, antithyroid drugs for less than 3 months. Construction of the TCR library relied on RNA isolated from PBMCs. CDR3 regions were amplified by Arm-PCR using iRepertoire HTBI primers to build TCR beta libraries. One entry per CDR3 protein, called by TCRdb with MiXCR from the multiplex PCR reads. This sample has roughly 610,000 distinct CDR3 sequences, with about 16% found just once. The sample was also linked to a second study, of T cells in Graves' hyperthyroidism and ophthalmopathy.

Here the sequenced sample was peripheral blood mononuclear cells (PBMCs), taken at new diagnosis, from a patient treated with antithyroid drugs. Every receptor here comes from a man in his late teens or twenties with Graves disease.

The rearrangement links TRBV6-2 or TRBV6-3 to TRBJ2-6; TRBD2 matches 8 bases. Trimming removed 6 bases from V and 2 bases from J; junction bases left unmatched: 3. Germline assignment: CDR1 MNHEY and CDR2 SVGEGT. The CDR3 runs to 15 residues. CDR3 in amino acids: CASSYGRAGANVLTF. The CDR3 nucleotides read TGTGCCAGCAGCTACGGGAGGGCTGGGGCCAACGTCCTGACTTTC.

This clonotype was seen only a few times. A much larger clonotype is one base distant, so this may be a read error. This chain uses TRBV11-3 with TRBJ2-7; TRBD1 or TRBD2 may be the D gene (6 bases each). This CDR3 comprises 19 residues. Trimming removed 4 bases from V and 6 bases from J, with 31 bases in between. The V gene's germline CDR1 is SGHNT and CDR2 YENEEA. DNA of the CDR3: TGTGCCAGCAGCTACCACGGGGGCAGGGTCGAAGCCGGGTTGGTCGAGCAGTACTTC. This translates into CASSYHGGRVEAGLVEQYF. Full variable domain (rest looked up from reference TRBV11-3 and TRBJ2-7): EAGVVQSPRYKIIEKKQPVAFWCNPISGHNTLYWYLQNLGQGPELLIRYENEEAVDDSQLPKDRFSAERLKGVDSTLKIQPAELGDSAVYLCASSYHGGRVEAGLVEQYFGPGTRLTVT.

Note on this clonotype: A much larger clone lies a single base off, so this may be a read error. The V gene is TRBV12-5, the J gene TRBJ1-5; D unresolved. The CDR3 is made up of 17 amino acids. Germline-derived CDR1 and CDR2 are LGHNT and FRNRAP. The V end was cut by 4 bases, the J end by 0 bases, with 16 bases between. In DNA form, the CDR3 reads TGTGCTAGTGGTTCGACGGAAGACCCATGTAGCAATCAGCCCCAGCATTTT. Translating gives CASGSTEDPCSNQPQHF.

This clonotype was picked up many times. This chain links TRBV20-1 with TRBJ2-1, with 13 bases matching TRBD2. Germline assignment: CDR1 DFQATT and CDR2 SNEGSKA (reference sequence). The CDR3 sequence is 13 residues long. V gave up 6 bases and J gave up 8 bases; unmatched junction bases: 4. In DNA, the CDR3 is TGCAGTGCCGGGACTAGCGGGACAGATGAGCAGTTCTTC. Its protein product is CSAGTSGTDEQFF.

This clonotype showed up many times. The chain uses TRBV12-3 or TRBV12-4 and TRBJ1-1; D is unresolved. V was pared by 0 bases and J by 4 bases, with 6 bases between. CDR3 length equals 13 residues. The CDR3: CASSLAQVTEAFF. The CDR3 DNA sequence: TGTGCCAGCAGTTTAGCCCAGGTCACTGAAGCTTTCTTT.

This clonotype appeared a few times. The chain links TRBV3-1 to TRBJ1-2; the D gene is possibly TRBD1 (6 bases). The germline V and J ends were trimmed by 6 bases and 6 bases, with 17 bases remaining between them. Germline loops: CDR1 LGHDT, CDR2 YNNKEL (reference sequence). CDR3 length: 14 amino acids. The CDR3 sequence: CASRNEWGRNGYTF. In nucleotides, the CDR3 is TGTGCCAGCAGGAACGAATGGGGGCGGAATGGCTACACCTTC.

This clonotype was found a few times. CDR3 sequence (DNA): TGTGCCTGGAGTGTTAACGGGGTGTGGGAGCAGTACTTC. This encodes CAWSVNGVWEQYF. The V gene is TRBV30, the J gene TRBJ2-7, with D maybe TRBD2 (5 bases). The CDR3 has 13 amino acids. Germline CDR1 GTSNPN, CDR2 SVGIG (reference sequence). V was shortened by 0 bases and J by 7 bases, with 13 bases between the two germline ends.

The V and J genes are TRBV3-1 and TRBJ1-2; a possible D gene is TRBD1 (6 bases). The CDR3 has 16 amino acids. Deletions cut 0 bases from V and 1 base from J, with 12 bases between. Germline CDR1 is LGHDT and CDR2 is YNNKEL (reference sequence). The DNA of the CDR3 is TGTGCCAGCAGCCAAGATGGGGGGGGCAGTAACTATGGCTACACCTTC. Translating it yields CASSQDGGGSNYGYTF.

The chain is built from TRBV5-1 and TRBJ2-3, with D perhaps matching TRBD1 or TRBD2 (5 bases each). From germline, CDR1 is SGHRS and CDR2 YFSETQ. The V and J ends lost 1 base and 5 bases respectively, with 17 bases between them. The CDR3 loop spans 16 amino acids. CDR3 residues: CASSLRRTRLGDTQYF. The CDR3 DNA is TGCGCCAGCAGCTTGAGGAGGACAAGGCTGGGAGATACGCAGTATTTT. The variable domain in full, with the rest retrieved from reference TRBV5-1 and TRBJ2-3, is KAGVTQTPRYLIKTRGQQVTLSCSPISGHRSVSWYQQTPGQGLQFLFEYFSETQRNKGNFPGRFSGRQFSNSRSEMNVSTLELGDSALYLCASSLRRTRLGDTQYFGPGTRLTVL.

This clonotype was counted ten times or more. DNA for the CDR3: TGTGCCAGCAGGAAACAGGGTGATAATGAAAAACTGTTTTTT. This codes for CASRKQGDNEKLFF. The chain joins TRBV28 to TRBJ1-4; perhaps TRBD1 as D (6 bases). Trimming removed 6 bases from V and 4 bases from J, with 12 bases in between. In germline, CDR1 is MDHEN, CDR2 SYDVKM. This CDR3 region has 14 residues.

This clonotype was detected a few times. The chain joins TRBV2 to TRBJ1-4; TRBD1 matches 7 bases. The CDR3 runs to 15 residues. CDR1 is SNHLY, CDR2 FYNNEI, per germline. The J segment lost 8 bases and the V segment lost 8 bases, leaving 14 bases of the junction unmatched. The CDR3 loop reads CASASQGGVGEKLFF. In DNA, the CDR3 is TGTGCCAGCGCCTCACAAGGGGGCGTGGGGGAAAAACTGTTTTTT.

This clonotype was counted many times. The V and J genes are TRBV3-1 and TRBJ2-7; TRBD2 matches 13 bases. Germline trimming cut 2 bases from V and 10 bases from J; bases unmatched to any gene: 8. Germline lookup yields CDR1 LGHDT and CDR2 YNNKEL (reference sequence). The CDR3 contains 15 residues. CDR3 amino acids: CASSQQPGTSGDQYF. As DNA, the CDR3 is TGTGCCAGCAGCCAACAACCCGGGACTAGCGGGGATCAGTACTTC.

This clonotype occurred many times. V usage is TRBV18 and J usage is TRBJ2-7; D is unresolved. Trimming stripped 1 base from V and 2 bases from J, with 18 bases between. Germline V gene lookup returns CDR1 KGHSH and CDR2 LQKENI. The CDR3 sequence is 17 residues long. CDR3 sequence reads: CASSPLGQPDLPYEQYF. DNA for the CDR3: TGTGCCAGCTCACCACTCGGTCAGCCCGACCTCCCCTACGAGCAGTACTTC.

This clonotype was seen ten or more times. The rearrangement links TRBV30 to TRBJ1-4, with D tentatively TRBD1 (5 bases). This CDR3 region has 16 residues. The V gene lost 0 bases and the J gene lost 0 bases, with 11 bases spanning the gap. CDR1 and CDR2 from the germline V gene are GTSNPN and SVGIG (reference sequence). CDR3: CAWSVGQAATNEKLFF. As DNA, the CDR3 is TGTGCCTGGAGTGTGGGGCAGGCCGCAACTAATGAAAAACTGTTTTTT.

This CDR3 reads CASSLGLAGVGYEQYF. CDR3 in DNA: TGTGCCAGCAGCCTTGGACTAGCGGGAGTTGGCTACGAGCAGTACTTC. The V and J genes are TRBV5-4 and TRBJ2-7; 13 bases are shared with TRBD2. Germline V gene lookup returns CDR1 SGHNT and CDR2 YYREEE (reference sequence). This CDR3 has 16 amino acids. Trimming removed 4 bases from V and 3 bases from J; junction bases left unmatched: 7.